These 32 T cell receptor beta chains share one sample of origin, sequenced in a study of control samples from healthy donors and cancer patients. Generated by immunoSEQ multiplex PCR, the TCRdb table keeps only in-frame clones and is missing some. The table has 350,000 to 450,000 clones, about 93% seen once. The sequenced material came from PBMCs. These receptor sequences come from a man in his forties with head and neck cancer.

The chain links TRBV9 to TRBJ1-1, with unresolved D. V was trimmed by 3 bases and J by 4 bases, leaving 10 bases between them. The V gene's germline CDR1 is SGDLS and CDR2 YYNGEE. This CDR3 comprises 13 residues. The CDR3 DNA sequence: TGTGCCAGCAGCGCCACAGTTTCCACTGAAGCTTTCTTT. Protein product: CASSATVSTEAFF.

This clone has only a few counts. This chain connects TRBV7-9 to TRBJ2-1; 8 bases are a match to TRBD2. This CDR3 region has 16 residues. Trimming removed 5 bases from V and 8 bases from J; junction bases left unmatched: 14. Per germline, CDR1 SEHNR and CDR2 FQNEAQ (reference sequence). The CDR3 is CASSRETSVLSDEQFF. The CDR3 DNA sequence: TGTGCCAGCAGCCGAGAGACTAGCGTATTATCGGATGAGCAGTTCTTC.

The V and J genes are TRBV27 and TRBJ2-1, with D perhaps matching TRBD1 or TRBD2 (5 bases each). The germline V gene encodes CDR1 MNHEY and CDR2 SMNVEV (reference sequence). V shed 11 bases and J shed 7 bases, with 9 bases lying between them. The CDR3 totals 10 residues. The DNA for the CDR3 is TGTGCCGCCGGGGCGAATGAGCAGTTCTTC. Translation: CAAGANEQFF.

The chain combines TRBV27 with TRBJ1-1; the D is unclear. The germline V gene encodes CDR1 MNHEY and CDR2 SMNVEV (reference sequence). V gave up 7 bases and J gave up 4 bases, with 16 bases separating them. The CDR3 length is 14 residues. For the CDR3, the DNA is TGTGCCAGCACTCTAAACGGGGATCGCACTGAAGCTTTCTTT. As protein: CASTLNGDRTEAFF.

This clone was detected only once. J is TRBJ2-7 and V is TRBV5-6; D could derive from TRBD1 or TRBD2 (5 bases each). Germline CDR1 is SGHDT and CDR2 is YYEEEE. The germline V and J ends were trimmed by 2 bases and 6 bases, with 9 bases remaining between them. This CDR3 region has 12 residues. The CDR3 nucleotides are TGTGCCAGCAGCTTTCCGGGACGCGAGCAGTACTTC. It encodes CASSFPGREQYF.

This clone was recorded only once. The chain couples TRBV19 to TRBJ2-1; 8 bases are a match to TRBD2. Trimming at V came to 2 bases and at J to 0 bases, leaving 6 bases not matched to a gene. CDR1 and CDR2 (germline): LNHDA, SQIVND (reference sequence). The length of the CDR3 is 17 residues. The CDR3 DNA reads as TGTGCCAGTAGTATACCCATAGCGGGGAGCTCCTACAATGAGCAGTTCTTC. Translating gives CASSIPIAGSSYNEQFF. Complete variable domain (other parts from reference TRBV19 and TRBJ2-1): DGGITQSPKYLFRKEGQNVTLSCEQNLNHDAMYWYRQDPGQGLRLIYYSQIVNDFQKGDIAEGYSVSREKKESFPLTVTSAQKNPTAFYLCASSIPIAGSSYNEQFFGPGTRLTVL.

This chain connects TRBV28 to TRBJ1-5; D is unclear. The CDR3 contains 13 residues. Germline V gives CDR1 MDHEN, CDR2 SYDVKM. Trimming removed 6 bases at V and 9 bases at J, with 15 bases between. CDR3 amino acids: CASRLEQVRPQHF. For the CDR3, the DNA is TGTGCCAGCAGACTGGAACAAGTAAGGCCCCAGCATTTT. Drawing the rest from reference TRBV28 and TRBJ1-5, the complete variable domain is DVKVTQSSRYLVKRTGEKVFLECVQDMDHENMFWYRQDPGLGLRLIYFSYDVKMKEKGDIPEGYSVSREKKERFSLILESASTNQTSMYLCASRLEQVRPQHFGDGTRLSIL.

This clone was detected only once. J is TRBJ1-6 and V is TRBV4-3; D possibly corresponds to TRBD1 (6 bases). From germline, CDR1 is LGHNA and CDR2 YSLEER. The length of the CDR3 is 14 residues. The ends were cut back, 8 bases at V and 5 bases at J, with 13 bases in the middle. This CDR3 reads CASRPGQNNSPLHF. The CDR3 region has the DNA TGCGCCAGCCGCCCGGGACAAAATAATTCACCCCTCCACTTT.

In nucleotides, the CDR3 is TGCGCCAGCAGCTCGGCCGGACTAGCATCGTCTCAAGGGGAGCTGTTTTTT. Amino acids: CASSSAGLASSQGELFF. The rearrangement uses TRBV5-1 and TRBJ2-2, with 8 positions matching TRBD2. This CDR3 comprises 17 residues. The junction had 15 bases not matched to a gene; V was cut back by 3 bases and J by 8 bases. The germline V gene has CDR1 SGHRS and CDR2 YFSETQ. The variable domain in full, completed from reference TRBV5-1 and TRBJ2-2, reads KAGVTQTPRYLIKTRGQQVTLSCSPISGHRSVSWYQQTPGQGLQFLFEYFSETQRNKGNFPGRFSGRQFSNSRSEMNVSTLELGDSALYLCASSSAGLASSQGELFFGEGSRLTVL.

The chain links TRBV12-5 to TRBJ2-1, with a possible D match to TRBD2 (6 bases). Trimming stripped 5 bases from V and 15 bases from J, with 14 bases between. This CDR3 has 11 residues. Germline V CDR1 and CDR2: LGHNT, FRNRAP. This chain's CDR3 is CASGLSGAGFF. The CDR3 DNA is TGTGCTAGTGGTCTTAGCGGTGCGGGGTTCTTC. Full variable domain (remainder filled in from reference TRBV12-5 and TRBJ2-1): DARVTQTPRHKVTEMGQEVTMRCQPILGHNTVFWYRQTMMQGLELLAYFRNRAPLDDSGMPKDRFSAEMPDATLATLKIQPSEPRDSAVYFCASGLSGAGFFGPGTRLTVL.

V is TRBV6-5 and J is TRBJ2-1; no definite D call. This CDR3 has 14 residues. The V end was cut by 8 bases, the J end by 0 bases, with 11 bases between. Germline CDR1 and CDR2: MNHEY and SVGAGI. The CDR3 sequence: CASQPASSYNEQFF. In DNA, the CDR3 is TGTGCCAGCCAACCCGCAAGCTCCTACAATGAGCAGTTCTTC.

The gene calls are TRBV28 and TRBJ1-5; D remains unclear. Germline V gene sequence: CDR1 MDHEN, CDR2 SYDVKM. The CDR3 has 13 amino acids. Trimming removed 7 bases from V and 1 base from J, with 8 bases in between. The CDR3 DNA follows: TGTGCCAGCATGCCGCGGAGCAATCAGCCCCAGCATTTT. Protein sequence: CASMPRSNQPQHF.

The V and J genes are TRBV6-5 and TRBJ1-1; no clear D. Trimming pared 6 bases from V and 3 bases from J, leaving 11 bases between. CDR1 is MNHEY and CDR2 is SVGAGI in the germline V gene. The length of the CDR3 is 13 residues. CDR3 sequence reads: CASRITADTEAFF. The CDR3 coding sequence is TGTGCCAGCAGAATAACAGCTGACACTGAAGCTTTCTTT.

The chain uses TRBV5-6 and TRBJ2-7; 9 nucleotides line up with TRBD1. Germline V gene sequence: CDR1 SGHDT, CDR2 YYEEEE. V gave up 4 bases and J gave up 3 bases; unmatched junction bases: 8. This CDR3 spans 15 amino acids. CDR3 sequence reads: CASSPVGTGIYEQYF. CDR3 coding DNA: TGTGCCAGCAGCCCAGTCGGGACAGGGATCTACGAGCAGTACTTC.

The CDR3 reads CASSLQGGHANEKLFF. CDR3 in DNA: TGTGCCAGCAGCTTACAGGGAGGGCATGCTAATGAAAAACTGTTTTTT. The chain recombines TRBV11-2 with TRBJ1-4; D is perhaps TRBD1 (5 bases). Germline values: CDR1 SGHAT, CDR2 FQNNGV. The V end was cut by 2 bases, the J end by 3 bases, with 13 bases between. This CDR3 is 16 amino acids long.

The sample holds one count of this clone. J is TRBJ1-2 and V is TRBV2; tentatively, D is TRBD1 (5 bases). There are 13 residues in the CDR3. Germline V gene data show CDR1 as SNHLY and CDR2 as FYNNEI. V lost 6 bases and J 4 bases, leaving 12 bases between the germline ends. The CDR3 protein is CASSREISYGYTF. CDR3 bases: TGTGCCAGCAGCAGGGAAATCAGCTATGGCTACACCTTC. Full variable domain (missing parts from reference TRBV2 and TRBJ1-2): EPEVTQTPSHQVTQMGQEVILRCVPISNHLYFYWYRQILGQKVEFLVSFYNNEISEKSEIFDDQFSVERPDGSNFTLKIRSTKLEDSAMYFCASSREISYGYTFGSGTRLTVV.

The CDR3 is CASSKGGVGDTQYF. The CDR3 DNA reads as TGTGCCAGCAGCAAAGGGGGGGTAGGAGATACGCAGTATTTT. This chain uses TRBV21-1 with TRBJ2-3; the table's D gene call, TRBD2, was not cross checked with the DNA. TRBV21-1 is termed a pseudogene. CDR3 size: 14 residues.

As for this clone: Other DNA sequences in the sample encode the same CDR3. J is TRBJ1-4 and V is TRBV28, with D perhaps matching TRBD1 (6 bases). Germline CDR1 is MDHEN and CDR2 is SYDVKM. The CDR3 has 16 residues. Trimming stripped 6 bases from V and 7 bases from J, with 21 bases between. CDR3 sequence reads: CASSSAGGGEGEKLFF. Written as DNA, the CDR3 is TGTGCCAGCAGCTCGGCCGGAGGGGGGGAGGGTGAAAAACTGTTTTTT.

V gene TRBV11-3 combines with J gene TRBJ2-1; no clear D gene. Germline assignment: CDR1 SGHNT and CDR2 YENEEA. This CDR3 has 11 amino acids. Trimming cost V 1 base and J 10 bases, with 5 bases left between them. This chain's CDR3 is CASSLGSEQFF. The CDR3 nucleotides are TGTGCCAGCAGCTTAGGGAGCGAGCAGTTCTTC.

The rearrangement links TRBV2 to TRBJ1-1, with a possible D match to TRBD1 (5 bases). The germline CDR1 and CDR2 sequences are SNHLY and FYNNEI. The V end was cut by 7 bases, the J end by 3 bases, with 21 bases between. This CDR3 region has 16 residues. Here the CDR3 reads CASTLGRSTGYTEAFF. The CDR3 nucleotides are TGTGCCAGCACCTTGGGACGGTCTACGGGGTACACTGAAGCTTTCTTT. The full variable domain, rest sourced from reference TRBV2 and TRBJ1-1, is EPEVTQTPSHQVTQMGQEVILRCVPISNHLYFYWYRQILGQKVEFLVSFYNNEISEKSEIFDDQFSVERPDGSNFTLKIRSTKLEDSAMYFCASTLGRSTGYTEAFFGQGTRLTVV.

The chain joins TRBV28 to TRBJ1-2, with D unresolved. This CDR3 spans 13 amino acids. V dropped 5 bases and J dropped 1 base, with 8 bases sitting between them. The germline V gene has CDR1 MDHEN and CDR2 SYDVKM. The CDR3 DNA is TGTGCCAGCAGTGGTGGGAGTAACTATGGCTACACCTTC. This encodes CASSGGSNYGYTF.

The chain is built from TRBV5-1 and TRBJ1-1; 9 bases match TRBD1. Germline assignment: CDR1 SGHRS and CDR2 YFSETQ. Trimming cost V 0 bases and J 7 bases; bases outside gene matches: 7. There are 15 residues in the CDR3. DNA of the CDR3: TGCGCCAGCAGCTTGGACGGCGGACAGGGGATTGAAGCTTTCTTT. Its translation is CASSLDGGQGIEAFF.

This chain uses TRBV19 with TRBJ1-5; possibly TRBD1 for D (5 bases). The CDR3 contains 15 residues. Trimming took off 7 bases at V and 0 bases at J, with 13 bases between the two ends. CDR1 is LNHDA, CDR2 SQIVND, per germline (reference sequence). DNA of the CDR3: TGTGCCAGTATGGCAGGGCCATATAGCAATCAGCCCCAGCATTTT. Protein sequence: CASMAGPYSNQPQHF.

The chain uses TRBV7-6 and TRBJ2-1; TRBD2 matches at 9 bases. V dropped 1 base and J dropped 6; count of bases not matched to a gene: 4. The CDR3 contains 15 residues. The germline V gene has CDR1 SGHVS and CDR2 FNYEAQ. CDR3 protein: CASSLGPSGVNEQFF. DNA for the CDR3: TGTGCCAGCAGCTTAGGGCCTAGCGGGGTCAATGAGCAGTTCTTC.

V is TRBV30 and J is TRBJ1-2; a weak D match, TRBD1 (6 bases). V was trimmed by 2 bases and J by 5 bases, leaving 21 bases between them. Germline V lookup: CDR1 GTSNPN, CDR2 SVGIG (reference sequence). This CDR3 region has 16 residues. This chain's CDR3 is CAWSQQGQEKGYGYTF. CDR3 sequence (DNA): TGTGCCTGGAGTCAACAGGGTCAAGAGAAGGGATATGGCTACACCTTC.

V and J are TRBV29-1 and TRBJ2-7; 9 positions agree with TRBD1. The CDR3 extends over 15 amino acids. Losses at the gene ends were 5 bases for V and 2 bases for J; bases not matched to a gene: 10. Germline CDR1 SQVTM, CDR2 ANQGSEA. CDR3 loop: CSVLSGQGAPYEQYF. CDR3 coding DNA: TGCAGCGTTCTTTCGGGACAGGGCGCTCCCTACGAGCAGTACTTC.

This clone was seen just once. The CDR3 sequence is CASGPRDRGIGDTIYF. The CDR3 DNA sequence: TGTGCTAGTGGGCCCCGGGACAGGGGAATCGGAGACACCATATATTTT. The chain recombines TRBV12-5 with TRBJ1-3, with 10 bases aligning to TRBD1. This CDR3 has 16 residues. With 6 bases clipped from V and 8 bases from J, the junction kept 13 bases outside the gene matches. The V gene's germline CDR1 is LGHNT and CDR2 FRNRAP.

The rearrangement uses TRBV29-1 and TRBJ2-3, with D maybe TRBD2 (5 bases). The V end was cut by 7 bases, the J end by 6 bases, with 8 bases between. The length of the CDR3 is 10 residues. Germline V gene sequence: CDR1 SQVTM, CDR2 ANQGSEA. The CDR3 DNA sequence: TGCAGCGGGAGGACGGATACGCAGTATTTT. Translating gives CSGRTDTQYF.

The chain couples TRBV28 to TRBJ1-3; tentative D call: TRBD1 (6 bases). The CDR3 loop spans 14 amino acids. Trimming pared 6 bases from V and 5 bases from J, leaving 14 bases between. Per the germline V gene, CDR1 is MDHEN and CDR2 is SYDVKM. The CDR3 DNA reads TGTGCCAGCAGCTTAGCACAGGGTAGAAACACCATATATTTT. The encoded protein is CASSLAQGRNTIYF.

The rearrangement uses TRBV19 and TRBJ2-7, with D perhaps matching TRBD2 (6 bases). CDR1 is LNHDA and CDR2 is SQIVND in the germline V gene (reference sequence). The CDR3 runs 11 residues. This chain's CDR3 is CASEGVNEQYF. The CDR3 nucleotides read TGTGCTTCGGAGGGAGTAAACGAGCAGTACTTC. The variable domain in full, completed from reference TRBV19 and TRBJ2-7, reads DGGITQSPKYLFRKEGQNVTLSCEQNLNHDAMYWYRQDPGQGLRLIYYSQIVNDFQKGDIAEGYSVSREKKESFPLTVTSAQKNPTAFYLCASEGVNEQYFGPGTRLTVT.

DNA for the CDR3: TGTGCCAGCGCAAAGCCGGGCAATGAGCAGTTCTTC. Translation gives CASAKPGNEQFF. This chain uses TRBV7-2 with TRBJ2-1; D is unclear. The CDR3 covers 12 residues. The V and J ends lost 8 bases and 6 bases respectively, with 11 bases between them. Germline loops: CDR1 SGHTA, CDR2 FQGNSA. Drawing the rest from reference TRBV7-2 and TRBJ2-1, the complete variable domain is GAGVSQSPSNKVTEKGKDVELRCDPISGHTALYWYRQSLGQGLEFLIYFQGNSAPDKSGLPSDRFSAERTGGSVSTLTIQRTQQEDSAVYLCASAKPGNEQFFGPGTRLTVL.

The chain links TRBV6-2 or TRBV6-3 to TRBJ1-5; the D is unclear. The germline gives CDR1 MNHEY, CDR2 SVGEGT. V was clipped by 1 base and J by 0 bases, with 7 bases between them. The CDR3 has 15 residues. Here the CDR3 reads CASSYFGVSNQPQHF. The CDR3 coding sequence is TGTGCCAGCAGTTACTTCGGGGTTAGCAATCAGCCCCAGCATTTT.